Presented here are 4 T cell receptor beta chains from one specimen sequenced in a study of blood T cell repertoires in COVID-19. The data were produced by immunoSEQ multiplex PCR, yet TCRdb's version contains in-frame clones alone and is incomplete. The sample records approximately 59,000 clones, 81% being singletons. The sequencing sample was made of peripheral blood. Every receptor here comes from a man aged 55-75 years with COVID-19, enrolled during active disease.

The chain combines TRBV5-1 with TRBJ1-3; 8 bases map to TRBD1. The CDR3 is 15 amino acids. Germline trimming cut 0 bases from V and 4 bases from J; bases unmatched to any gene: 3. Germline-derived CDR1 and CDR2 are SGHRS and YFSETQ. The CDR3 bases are TGCGCCAGCAGCTTGGCGGGACAGGAGGGAAACACCATATATTTT. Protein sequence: CASSLAGQEGNTIYF.

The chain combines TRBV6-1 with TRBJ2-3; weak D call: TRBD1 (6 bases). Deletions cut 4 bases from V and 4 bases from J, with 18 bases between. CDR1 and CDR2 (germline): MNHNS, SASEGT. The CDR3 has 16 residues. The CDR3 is CASSVVRGLSADTQYF. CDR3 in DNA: TGTGCCAGCAGTGTAGTCAGGGGCCTGAGTGCAGATACGCAGTATTTT.

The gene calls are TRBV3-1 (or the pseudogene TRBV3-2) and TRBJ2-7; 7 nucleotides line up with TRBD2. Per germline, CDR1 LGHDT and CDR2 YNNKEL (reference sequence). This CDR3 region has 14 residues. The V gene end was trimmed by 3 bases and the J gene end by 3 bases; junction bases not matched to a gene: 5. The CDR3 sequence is CASSHSSGDYEQYF. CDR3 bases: TGTGCCAGCAGCCACTCTAGCGGCGACTACGAGCAGTACTTC.

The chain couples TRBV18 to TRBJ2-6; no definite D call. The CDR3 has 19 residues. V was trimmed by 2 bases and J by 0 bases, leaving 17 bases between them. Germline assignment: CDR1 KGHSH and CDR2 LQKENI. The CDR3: CASSPTQTAPISGANVLTF. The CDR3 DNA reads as TGTGCCAGCTCACCAACACAAACAGCACCCATCTCTGGGGCCAACGTCCTGACTTTC. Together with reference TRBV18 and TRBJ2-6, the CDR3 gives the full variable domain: NAGVMQNPRHLVRRRGQEARLRCSPMKGHSHVYWYRQLPEEGLKFMVYLQKENIIDESGMPKERFSAEFPKEGPSILRIQQVVRGDSAAYFCASSPTQTAPISGANVLTFGAGSRLTVL.